This T cell receptor beta chain is drawn from a study of OX40 agonist ivuxolimab in advanced cancers. Study-level background: Among those enrolled, mean age was about 60 years (range about 23 to 85) and 82.7% were male.

Comment on this clone: Its matching antigen is unknown.

This table comes from immunoSEQ multiplex PCR, and its TCRdb copy is limited to in-frame clones, with some not included. The repertoire holds more than 80,000 clones, with 93% as singletons. Whole-study findings and limits: The study found that CD8+ T cells averaged more expanded clones than CD4+.

The CDR3 sequence is 13 residues long. The V gene's germline CDR1 is MNHNS and CDR2 SASEGT. V was shortened by 5 bases and J by 7 bases, with 12 bases between the two germline ends. The chain combines TRBV6-1 with TRBJ1-5, with D uncertain. The sequencing used CD4+ or CD8+ T cells sorted from blood, collected in a trial of the OX40 agonist ivuxolimab. This receptor was identified in an adult with an advanced solid tumor such as melanoma, head and neck, liver or kidney cancer. CDR3 region: CASSKREEQPQHF. CDR3 DNA: TGTGCCAGCAGTAAGAGGGAGGAACAGCCCCAGCATTTT.